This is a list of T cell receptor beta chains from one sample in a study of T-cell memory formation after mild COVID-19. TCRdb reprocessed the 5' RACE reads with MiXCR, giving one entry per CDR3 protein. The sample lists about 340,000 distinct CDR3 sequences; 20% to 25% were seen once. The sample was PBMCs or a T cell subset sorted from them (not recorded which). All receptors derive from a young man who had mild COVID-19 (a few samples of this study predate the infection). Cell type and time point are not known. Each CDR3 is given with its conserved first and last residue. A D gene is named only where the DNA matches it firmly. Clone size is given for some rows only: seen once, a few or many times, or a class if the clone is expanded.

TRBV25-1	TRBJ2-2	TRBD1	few	TGTGCCAGCAGTGACCCGGGACAGGGGACCGGGGAGCTGTTTTTT	CASSDPGQGTGELFF
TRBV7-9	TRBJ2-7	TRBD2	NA	TGTGCCAGCAGCCGAAGGACTAGCAACCAGTACGAGCAGTACTTC	CASSRRTSNQYEQYF
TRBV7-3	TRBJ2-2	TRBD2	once	TGTGCCAGCAGCTTAAGCGCTAGCGGGCCCGGGGAGCTGTTTTTT	CASSLSASGPGELFF
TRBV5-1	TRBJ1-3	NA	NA	TGCGCCAGCAGCGCAAACACGCGGTCTGGAAACACCATATATTTT	CASSANTRSGNTIYF
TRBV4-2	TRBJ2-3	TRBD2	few	TGTGCCAGCAGCCAAGGGGTAGCGGGGAGGGCAGATACGCAGTATTTT	CASSQGVAGRADTQYF
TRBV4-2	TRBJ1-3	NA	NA	TGTGCCAGCAGCCAAGATATGACGGCGGGGGGAAACACCATATATTTT	CASSQDMTAGGNTIYF
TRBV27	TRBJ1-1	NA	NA	TGTGCCAGCAGTTTCTGGGCAGGAAGTGGGAACACTGAAGCTTTCTTT	CASSFWAGSGNTEAFF
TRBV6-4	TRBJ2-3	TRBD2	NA	TGTGCCAGCAGCCTATACCATCTAGCGGGGGGCACAGATACGCAGTATTTT	CASSLYHLAGGTDTQYF
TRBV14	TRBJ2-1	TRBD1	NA	TGTGCCAGCAGCCAGATGGGCCCGGGACAGTCTTCCGAGCAGTTCTTC	CASSQMGPGQSSEQFF
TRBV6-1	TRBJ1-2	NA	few	TGTGCCAGCACCAGGGAAACTCAGGGGAATCTTAACTATGGCTACACCTTC	CASTRETQGNLNYGYTF
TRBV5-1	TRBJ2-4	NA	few	TGCGCCAGCAGCGCCAATCCGGGTCTAGCCAAAAACATTCAGTACTTC	CASSANPGLAKNIQYF
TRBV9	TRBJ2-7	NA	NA	TGTGCCAGCAGCGTAGGCGGGGGCGCCCCCTACGAGCAGTACTTC	CASSVGGGAPYEQYF
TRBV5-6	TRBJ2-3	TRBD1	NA	TGTGCCAGCAGCTTGGTGGGGACAGGGGGCACAGATACGCAGTATTTT	CASSLVGTGGTDTQYF
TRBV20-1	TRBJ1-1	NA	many	TGCAGTGCTATCAGACAGGACACGAACACTGAAGCTTTCTTT	CSAIRQDTNTEAFF
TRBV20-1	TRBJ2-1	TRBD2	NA	TGCAGTGCCGGGACTAGCGGGAATGAGCAGTTCTTC	CSAGTSGNEQFF
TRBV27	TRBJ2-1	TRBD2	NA	TGTGCCAGCAGTGCCCTGACTAGCGGGGTCTACAATGAGCAGTTCTTC	CASSALTSGVYNEQFF
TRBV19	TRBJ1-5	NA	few	TGTGCCAGTAGTATATGGGGGCAGGCCCCCCAGCATTTT	CASSIWGQAPQHF
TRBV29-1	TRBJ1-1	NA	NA	TGCAGCCATAGGCGGGGTACTGAAGCTTTCTTT	CSHRRGTEAFF
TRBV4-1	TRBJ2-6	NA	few	TGCGCCAGCAGCCAAGTCCGGGCCGACCGCCTGACTTTC	CASSQVRADRLTF
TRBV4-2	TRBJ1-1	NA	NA	TGTGCCAGAAGCCAAGAATATGAGCACACTGAAGCTTTCTTT	CARSQEYEHTEAFF
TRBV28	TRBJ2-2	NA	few	TGTGCCAGCAGTTTAGGAGGGACTGCTACCGGGGAGCTGTTTTTT	CASSLGGTATGELFF
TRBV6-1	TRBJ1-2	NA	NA	TGTGCCAGCGGACAGATTAACTATGGCTACACCTTC	CASGQINYGYTF
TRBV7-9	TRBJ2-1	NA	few	TGTGCCAGCAGCTTAGAGGGTCAGGGGCCGACCTACAATGAGCAGTTCTTC	CASSLEGQGPTYNEQFF
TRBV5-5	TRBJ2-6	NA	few	TGTGCCAGCAGCTACTCCCCGACACCCGGGGCCAACGTCCTGACTTTC	CASSYSPTPGANVLTF
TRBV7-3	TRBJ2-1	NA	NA	TGTGCCAGCAGCTTAACGTACTGGAGTCGGTGGTTCTTC	CASSLTYWSRWFF
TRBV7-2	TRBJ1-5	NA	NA	TGTGCCAGCAGCCCGGGCGGGGTTGCTCAGCCCCAGCATTTT	CASSPGGVAQPQHF
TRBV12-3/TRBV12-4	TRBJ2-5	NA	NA	TGTGCCAGCAGTTTAGTTCCGCCGGGTGAGAGAGAGACCCAGTACTTC	CASSLVPPGERETQYF
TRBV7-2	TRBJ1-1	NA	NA	TGTGCCAGCAGCCGCACTCTACAGGGGAACACTGAAGCTTTCTTT	CASSRTLQGNTEAFF
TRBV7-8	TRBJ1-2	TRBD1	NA	TGTGCCAGCAGGGACAGGGGAGGCTACACCTTC	CASRDRGGYTF
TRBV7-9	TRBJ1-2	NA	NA	TGTGCCAGCAGCCCGTCCAGTAACAGGGTGGAAGGCTACACCTTC	CASSPSSNRVEGYTF
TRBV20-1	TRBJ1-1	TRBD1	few	TGCAGTGCTAGAGATCTCGTCACAGGGGGCCGGGATGAAGCTTTCTTT	CSARDLVTGGRDEAFF
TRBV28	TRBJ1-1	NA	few	TGTGCCAGCGAGACATACGGCAGCCCGAACACTGAAGCTTTCTTT	CASETYGSPNTEAFF
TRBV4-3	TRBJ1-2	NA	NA	TGCGCCAGCAGCCAAGAAAAACCCCGACAGTGGAGCATTTATGGCTACACCTTC	CASSQEKPRQWSIYGYTF
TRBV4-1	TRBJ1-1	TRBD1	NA	TGCGCCAGCAGAATAATAGGGACAGGGAACACTGAAGCTTTCTTT	CASRIIGTGNTEAFF
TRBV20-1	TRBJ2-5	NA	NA	TGCAGTGCTAGAGAGATGCCCCAAGAGACCCAGTACTTC	CSAREMPQETQYF
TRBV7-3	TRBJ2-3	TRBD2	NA	TGTGCCAGCAGCTTACAGCGGGGATTCACAGATACGCAGTATTTT	CASSLQRGFTDTQYF
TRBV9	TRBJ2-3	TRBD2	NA	TGTGCCAGCAGCGTTCCCCGGGAGGTAGATACGCAGTATTTT	CASSVPREVDTQYF
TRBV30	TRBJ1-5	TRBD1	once	TGTGCCTGGAACGCCGGGACAGGGGGCCCAGGTCAGCCCCAGCATTTT	CAWNAGTGGPGQPQHF
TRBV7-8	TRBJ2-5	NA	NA	TGTGCCAGCAGCTTAGCCCGCCAGTTTGGTAGGGAGACCCAGTACTTC	CASSLARQFGRETQYF
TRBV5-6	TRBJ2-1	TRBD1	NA	TGTGCCAGCAACTTATACGTCGACAGGGATTACAATGAGCAGTTCTTC	CASNLYVDRDYNEQFF
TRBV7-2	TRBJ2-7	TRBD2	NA	TGTGCCAGCAGCTTGGGACTAGCGGGGCTATTAGCCTACGAGCAGTACTTC	CASSLGLAGLLAYEQYF
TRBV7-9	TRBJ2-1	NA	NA	TGTGCCAGCAGCGCTCCGGCTAGCGAAGAGCAGTTCTTC	CASSAPASEEQFF
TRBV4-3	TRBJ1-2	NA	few	TGCGCCAGCAGCCAAGATGAGGGGGTTGGCTACACCTTC	CASSQDEGVGYTF
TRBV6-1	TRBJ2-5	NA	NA	TGTGCCAGCATCGGGGTGGAAGAGACCCAGTACTTC	CASIGVEETQYF
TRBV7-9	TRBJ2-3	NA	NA	TGTGCCAGCAGCCCCCCCGGACACCCAATCACAGATACGCAGTATTTT	CASSPPGHPITDTQYF
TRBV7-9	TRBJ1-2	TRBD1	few	TGTGCCAGCAGCGACCCGGGACAGGGAAACTATGGCTACACCTTC	CASSDPGQGNYGYTF
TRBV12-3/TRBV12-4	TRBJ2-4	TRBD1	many	TGTGCCAGCAAGGCCCCCACAGGGGGTAACGCCAAAAACATTCAGTACTTC	CASKAPTGGNAKNIQYF
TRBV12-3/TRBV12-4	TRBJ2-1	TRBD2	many	TGTGCCAGCAGCCCCGGGGGGGCGGGCTCCTACAATGAGCAGTTCTTC	CASSPGGAGSYNEQFF
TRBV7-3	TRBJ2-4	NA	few	TGTGCCAGCAGCCGGGGGGCAGGGAACATTCAGTACTTC	CASSRGAGNIQYF
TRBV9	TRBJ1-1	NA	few	TGTGCCAGCAGCGTAGACGGGGAGAACACTGAAGCTTTCTTT	CASSVDGENTEAFF
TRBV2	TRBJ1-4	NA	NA	TGTGCCAGCGGACCGGCAAGATATGGCGAAAAACTGTTTTTT	CASGPARYGEKLFF
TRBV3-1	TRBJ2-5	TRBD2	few	TGTGCCAGCAGCCAAGCGGGACTAGCGGGGGTGGCCCAGTACTTC	CASSQAGLAGVAQYF
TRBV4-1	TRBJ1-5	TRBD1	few	TGCGCCAGCAGCCAAATGGACAGGGACAATCAGCCCCAGCATTTT	CASSQMDRDNQPQHF
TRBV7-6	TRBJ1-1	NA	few	TGTGCCAGCAGCTTAGCGCAAGGGGTATACAATGAAGCTTTCTTT	CASSLAQGVYNEAFF
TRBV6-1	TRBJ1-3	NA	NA	TGTGCCAGCGAGACCGGGCGTGGACGACCCGACGGAAACACCATATATTTT	CASETGRGRPDGNTIYF
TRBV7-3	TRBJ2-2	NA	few	TGTGCCAGCAGTGGGGACACCAACACCGGGGAGCTGTTTTTT	CASSGDTNTGELFF
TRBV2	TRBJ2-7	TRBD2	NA	TGTGCCAGCCTATCTGGCGGGGGATCCTACGAGCAGTACTTC	CASLSGGGSYEQYF